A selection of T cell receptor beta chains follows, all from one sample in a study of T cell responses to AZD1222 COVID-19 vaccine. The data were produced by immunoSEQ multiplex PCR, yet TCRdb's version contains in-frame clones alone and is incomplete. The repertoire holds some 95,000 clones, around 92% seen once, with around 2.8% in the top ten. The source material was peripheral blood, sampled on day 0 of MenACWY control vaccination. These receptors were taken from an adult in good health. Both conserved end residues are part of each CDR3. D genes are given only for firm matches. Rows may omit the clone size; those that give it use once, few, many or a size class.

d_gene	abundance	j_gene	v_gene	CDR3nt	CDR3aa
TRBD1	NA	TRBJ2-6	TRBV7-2	TGTGCCAGCAGCCCGCGGACAGGGGGCCACGTCCTGACTTTC	CASSPRTGGHVLTF
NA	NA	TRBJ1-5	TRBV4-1	TGCGCCAGCAGCCAAGATTCCAGGGCCGCTTATAGCAATCAGCCCCAGCATTTT	CASSQDSRAAYSNQPQHF
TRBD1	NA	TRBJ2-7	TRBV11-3	TGTGCCAGCAGCTTCATGGGGACAGCCTACGAGCAGTACTTC	CASSFMGTAYEQYF
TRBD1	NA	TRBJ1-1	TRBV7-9	TGTGCCAGCAGCTGGGGACAGGGGATGGGCACTGAAGCTTTCTTT	CASSWGQGMGTEAFF
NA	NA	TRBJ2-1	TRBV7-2	TGTGCCAGCAGCTCCCGGACCCGCAATGAGCAGTTCTTC	CASSSRTRNEQFF
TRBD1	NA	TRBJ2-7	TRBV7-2	TGTGCCAGCAGCTTAGCGCTGGGACAGGGGGCTTACGAGCAGTACTTC	CASSLALGQGAYEQYF
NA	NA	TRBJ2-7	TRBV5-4	TGTGCCAGCAGCTTACCCGGACAGTCGGGGTACGAGCAGTACTTC	CASSLPGQSGYEQYF
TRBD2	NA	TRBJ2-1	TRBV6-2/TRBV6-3	TGTGCCAGCAGTCTAACTCTAGCGGGGGCCGCTTACAATGAGCAGTTCTTC	CASSLTLAGAAYNEQFF
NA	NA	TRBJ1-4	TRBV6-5	TGTGCCAGCAGACAACTGGGGGTATTCAATGAAAAACTGTTTTTT	CASRQLGVFNEKLFF
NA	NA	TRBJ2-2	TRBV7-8	TGTGCCAGCAGCTTAGTGGTCTGGGCAGGCACTTACACCGGGGAGCTGTTTTTT	CASSLVVWAGTYTGELFF
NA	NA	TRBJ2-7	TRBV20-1	TGCAGTGCTAGTAGCCCAAAAGGGCACGAGCAGTACTTC	CSASSPKGHEQYF
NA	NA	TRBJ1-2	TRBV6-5	TGTGCCAGCAGTTACTCGCCGATTTCTAACTATGGCTACACCTTC	CASSYSPISNYGYTF
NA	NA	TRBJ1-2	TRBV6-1	TGTGCCAGCAGTGAAGGTGGCGGGCAGACTTATGGCTACACCTTC	CASSEGGGQTYGYTF
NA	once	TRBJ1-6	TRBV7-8	TGTGCCAGCAGCCTCCCGGGAGGGAATTCACCCCTCCACTTT	CASSLPGGNSPLHF
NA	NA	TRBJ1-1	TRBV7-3	TGTGCCAGCAGCAGGGACCCGAACACTGAAGCTTTCTTT	CASSRDPNTEAFF
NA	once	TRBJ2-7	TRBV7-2	TGTGCCAGCAGCCAAGGTGGCGTCTACGAGCAGTACTTC	CASSQGGVYEQYF
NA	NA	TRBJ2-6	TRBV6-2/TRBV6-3	TGTGCCAGCAGTTACTCGCACTCTGGGGCCAACGTCCTGACTTTC	CASSYSHSGANVLTF
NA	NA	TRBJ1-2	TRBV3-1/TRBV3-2	TGTGCCAGCAGCCAAGAACGTGGCTACACCTTC	CASSQERGYTF
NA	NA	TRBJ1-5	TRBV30	TGTGCCTGGAGTGGACACCACAATCAGCCCCAGCATTTT	CAWSGHHNQPQHF
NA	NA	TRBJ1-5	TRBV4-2	TGTGCCAGCAGCCAGGACGGTACCAATCAGCCCCAGCATTTT	CASSQDGTNQPQHF
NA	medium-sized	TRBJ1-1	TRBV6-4	TGTGCCAGCAGTGTTTCAGGGGAGGGTAGCACTGAAGCTTTCTTT	CASSVSGEGSTEAFF
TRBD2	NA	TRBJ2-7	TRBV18	TGTGCCAGCTCTTCCACGGGGGGGGAGATGGAGCAGTACTTC	CASSSTGGEMEQYF
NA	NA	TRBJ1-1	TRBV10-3	TGTGCCATCAGCCAAAAGAAGGAGACTGAAGCTTTCTTT	CAISQKKETEAFF
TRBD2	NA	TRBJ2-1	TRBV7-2	TGTGCCAGCAGCATCCGGTGGAGTAGCGGGGCTTACAATGAGCAGTTCTTC	CASSIRWSSGAYNEQFF
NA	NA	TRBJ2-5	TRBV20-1	TGCAGTTCACCCCGGGGCGAGACCCAGTACTTC	CSSPRGETQYF
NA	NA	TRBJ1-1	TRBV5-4	TGTGCCAGCAGGACAGTTGAAGCTTTCTTT	CASRTVEAFF
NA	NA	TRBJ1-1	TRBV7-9	TGTGCCAGCAGCTTAGAGTCGTTCGGGGACACTGAAGCTTTCTTT	CASSLESFGDTEAFF
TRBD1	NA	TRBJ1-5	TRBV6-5	TGTGCCAGCAGTTACACGGGACAGGGTGGCAATCAGCCCCAGCATTTT	CASSYTGQGGNQPQHF
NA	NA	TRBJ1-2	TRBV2	TGTGCCGGTTCAAGAGCGGGGGCGAGTGGCTACACCTTC	CAGSRAGASGYTF
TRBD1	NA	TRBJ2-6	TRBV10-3	TGTGCCATCAGTGAGTCCTGGGGACAGGGGGCAGCTGGGGCCAACGTCCTGACTTTC	CAISESWGQGAAGANVLTF
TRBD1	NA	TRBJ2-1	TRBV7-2	TGTGCCAGCAGCATGACAGGGACCTACAATGAGCAGTTCTTC	CASSMTGTYNEQFF
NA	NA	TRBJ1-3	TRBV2	TGTGCCAGCAGAGTGCTTGGAAACACCATATATTTT	CASRVLGNTIYF
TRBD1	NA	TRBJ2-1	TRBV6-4	TGTGCCAGCAGTGACCAGGGGGTGGGTGAGCAGTTCTTC	CASSDQGVGEQFF
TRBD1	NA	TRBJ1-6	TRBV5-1	TGCGCCAGCAGCTCGGACAGGGGCTCCTATAATTCACCCCTCCACTTT	CASSSDRGSYNSPLHF